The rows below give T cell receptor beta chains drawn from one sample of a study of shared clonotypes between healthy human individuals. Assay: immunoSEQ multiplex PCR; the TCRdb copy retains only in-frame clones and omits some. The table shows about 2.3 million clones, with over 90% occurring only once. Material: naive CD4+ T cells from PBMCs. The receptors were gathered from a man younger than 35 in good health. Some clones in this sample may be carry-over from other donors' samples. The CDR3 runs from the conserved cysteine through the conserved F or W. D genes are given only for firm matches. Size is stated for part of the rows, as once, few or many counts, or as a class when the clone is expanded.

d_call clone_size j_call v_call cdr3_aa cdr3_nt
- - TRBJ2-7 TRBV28 CASSLFRSSYEQYF TGTGCCAGCAGTTTGTTCAGGAGCTCCTACGAGCAGTACTTC
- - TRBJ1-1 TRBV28 CASSWGTEAFF TGTGCCAGCAGTTGGGGTACTGAAGCTTTCTTT
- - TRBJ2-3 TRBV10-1 CAPIRTRSDTQYF TGCGCCCCTATCCGGACACGATCGGATACGCAGTATTTT
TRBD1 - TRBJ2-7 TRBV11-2 CASSPTGPTYEQYF TGTGCCAGCAGCCCGACAGGGCCGACCTACGAGCAGTACTTC
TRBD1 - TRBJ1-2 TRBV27 CASSPPGQRYGYTF TGTGCCAGCAGTCCCCCGGGACAGCGCTATGGCTACACCTTC
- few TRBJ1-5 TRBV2 CASSEDGVQPQHF TGTGCCAGCAGTGAAGACGGGGTTCAGCCCCAGCATTTT
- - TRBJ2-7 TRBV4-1 CASSQLLRDGSYEQYF TGCGCCAGCAGCCAACTCCTCCGGGACGGCTCCTACGAGCAGTACTTC
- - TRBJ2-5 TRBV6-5 CASSYSTANEETQYF TGTGCCAGCAGTTACTCGACCGCGAATGAAGAGACCCAGTACTTC
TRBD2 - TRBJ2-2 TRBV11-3 CASSPGTSTNTGELFF TGTGCCAGCAGCCCCGGGACTAGTACGAACACCGGGGAGCTGTTTTTT
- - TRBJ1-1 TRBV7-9 CASSSVWNTEAFF TGTGCCAGCAGCTCCGTATGGAACACTGAAGCTTTCTTT
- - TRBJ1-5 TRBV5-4 CASSLRGSNQPQHF TGTGCCAGCAGCTTGAGGGGTAGCAATCAGCCCCAGCATTTT
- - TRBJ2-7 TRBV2 CASSDGGTGGYEQYF TGTGCCAGCAGTGATGGGGGGACGGGTGGCTACGAGCAGTACTTC
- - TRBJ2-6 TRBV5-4 CASSLPGTGANVLTF TGTGCCAGCAGCTTGCCAGGGACTGGGGCCAACGTCCTGACTTTC
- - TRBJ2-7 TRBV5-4 CASSSEVEQYF TGTGCCAGCAGTTCGGAAGTCGAGCAGTACTTC
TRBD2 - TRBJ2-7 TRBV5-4 CASSLRTSGQYF TGTGCCAGCAGCCTCCGGACTAGCGGGCAGTACTTC
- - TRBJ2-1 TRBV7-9 CASSLGSYNEQFF TGTGCCAGCAGCTTAGGGAGTTACAATGAGCAGTTCTTC
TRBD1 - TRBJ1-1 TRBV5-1 CASSLEALGGRPTEAFF TGCGCCAGCAGCTTGGAAGCCCTAGGGGGCCGCCCCACTGAAGCTTTCTTT
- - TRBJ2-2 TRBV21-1 CASTCSGSFYGELFF TGTGCCAGCACCTGTAGCGGGAGTTTCTACGGGGAGCTGTTTTTT
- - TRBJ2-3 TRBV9 CASSVRWTDTQYF TGTGCCAGCAGCGTACGGTGGACAGATACGCAGTATTTT
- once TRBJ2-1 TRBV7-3 CASSLGAYIMNNEQFF TGTGCCAGCAGCTTAGGGGCCTACATTATGAACAATGAGCAGTTCTTC
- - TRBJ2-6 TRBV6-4 CASSERTGANVLTF TGTGCCAGCAGTGAACGGACTGGGGCCAACGTCCTGACTTTC
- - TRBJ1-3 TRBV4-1 CASSQYATTSGNTIYF TGCGCCAGCAGCCAATACGCCACGACCTCTGGAAACACCATATATTTT
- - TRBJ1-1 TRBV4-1 CASSQELAAEAFF TGCGCCAGCAGCCAAGAATTGGCAGCCGAAGCTTTCTTT
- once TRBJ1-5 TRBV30 CAWSRGVEGQPQHF TGTGCCTGGAGTCGGGGGGTCGAGGGTCAGCCCCAGCATTTT
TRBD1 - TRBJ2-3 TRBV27 CASSLRGRRTDTQYF TGTGCCAGCAGTTTAAGGGGGCGTCGAACAGATACGCAGTATTTT
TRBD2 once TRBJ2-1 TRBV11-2 CASTLAGDGYNEQFF TGTGCCAGCACCCTAGCGGGAGATGGCTACAATGAGCAGTTCTTC
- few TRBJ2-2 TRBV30 CAWSVRTGELFF TGTGCCTGGAGTGTACGAACCGGGGAGCTGTTTTTT
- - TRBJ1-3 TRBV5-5 CASGVSGNTIYF TGTGCCAGCGGGGTATCTGGAAACACCATATATTTT
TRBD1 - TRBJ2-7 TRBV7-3 CASSAWDRVSYEQYF TGTGCCAGCAGCGCATGGGACAGGGTTTCCTACGAGCAGTACTTC
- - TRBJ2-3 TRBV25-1 CASSELGATGLVDTQYF TGTGCCAGCAGTGAATTGGGGGCTACAGGGCTTGTGGATACGCAGTATTTT
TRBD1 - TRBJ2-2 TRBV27 CASSRGQRVTGELFF TGTGCCAGCAGCCGGGGACAGAGAGTCACCGGGGAGCTGTTTTTT
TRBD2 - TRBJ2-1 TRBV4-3 CASSQELAGGEEQFF TGCGCCAGCAGCCAAGAACTAGCGGGAGGCGAAGAGCAGTTCTTC
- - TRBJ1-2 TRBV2 CASSDRVYGYTF TGTGCCAGCAGTGACCGGGTTTATGGCTACACCTTC
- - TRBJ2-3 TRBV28 CASSLEGSDTQYF TGTGCCAGCAGTTTAGAGGGGTCAGATACGCAGTATTTT
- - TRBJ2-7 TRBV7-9 CASSLALWTSSYEQYF TGTGCCAGCAGCTTAGCGCTATGGACAAGCTCCTACGAGCAGTACTTC
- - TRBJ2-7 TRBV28 CASSLSFDEQYF TGTGCCAGCAGTTTATCTTTCGACGAGCAGTACTTC
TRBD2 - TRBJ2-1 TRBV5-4 CASSRKTGTSGINEQFF TGTGCCAGCAGCCGAAAAACCGGGACTAGCGGGATCAATGAGCAGTTCTTC
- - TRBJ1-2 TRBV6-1 CASRDLTGNYGYTF TGTGCCAGCAGAGACCTCACAGGGAACTATGGCTACACCTTC
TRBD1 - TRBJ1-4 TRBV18 CASSLYQPGQGDEKLFF TGTGCCAGCTCACTTTACCAACCGGGACAGGGTGATGAAAAACTGTTTTTT
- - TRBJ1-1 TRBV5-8 CASSLGMYSGKNTEAFF TGTGCCAGCAGCTTGGGTATGTATTCGGGAAAGAACACTGAAGCTTTCTTT
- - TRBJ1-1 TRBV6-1 CASPRAMNTEAFF TGTGCCAGCCCGAGGGCTATGAACACTGAAGCTTTCTTT
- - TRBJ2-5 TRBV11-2 CASTNWAGETQYF TGTGCCAGCACCAACTGGGCGGGAGAGACCCAGTACTTC